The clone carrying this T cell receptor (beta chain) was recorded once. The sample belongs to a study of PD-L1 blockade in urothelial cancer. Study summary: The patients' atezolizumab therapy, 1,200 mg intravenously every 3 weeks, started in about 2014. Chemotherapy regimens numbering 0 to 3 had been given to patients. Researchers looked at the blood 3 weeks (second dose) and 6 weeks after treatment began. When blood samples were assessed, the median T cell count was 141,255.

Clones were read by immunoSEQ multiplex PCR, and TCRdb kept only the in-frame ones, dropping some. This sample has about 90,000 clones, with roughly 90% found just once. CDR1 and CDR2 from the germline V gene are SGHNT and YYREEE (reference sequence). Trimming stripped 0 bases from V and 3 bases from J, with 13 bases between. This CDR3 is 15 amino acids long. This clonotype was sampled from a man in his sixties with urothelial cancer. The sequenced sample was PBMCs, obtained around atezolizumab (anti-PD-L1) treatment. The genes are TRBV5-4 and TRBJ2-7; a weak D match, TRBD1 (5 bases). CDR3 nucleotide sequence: TGTGCCAGCAGCTTGGGGGCAGGGTTAGACTACGAGCAGTACTTC. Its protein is CASSLGAGLDYEQYF.